These 15 T cell receptor beta chains originate from one sample sequenced in a study of T-cell memory formation after mild COVID-19. TCRdb re-called the 5' RACE reads with MiXCR, one entry per CDR3 protein. The data contain under 110,000 distinct CDR3 sequences, around 12% of them singletons. Material: PBMCs or a T cell subset sorted from them (not recorded which). These receptors all stem from an adult woman who had mild COVID-19 (a few samples of this study predate the infection). Cell type and time point are not known.

This CDR3 reads CASTQGNTEAFF. DNA of the CDR3: TGTGCCAGCACCCAGGGGAACACTGAAGCTTTCTTT. The rearrangement links TRBV7-9 to TRBJ1-1, with a possible D match to TRBD1 (5 bases). Germline loops: CDR1 SEHNR, CDR2 FQNEAQ (reference sequence). This CDR3 is 12 amino acids long. The V end lost 7 bases, the J end lost 1 base, and 7 bases lay between the germline ends.

This clonotype was seen more than once but under ten times. The chain recombines TRBV20-1 with TRBJ1-2; D is ambiguous. V was shortened by 3 bases and J by 7 bases, with 9 bases between the two germline ends. This CDR3 comprises 11 residues. Germline V gene sequence: CDR1 DFQATT, CDR2 SNEGSKA (reference sequence). CDR3 region: CSASPMGGYTF. CDR3 nucleotides: TGCAGTGCTAGTCCGATGGGTGGCTACACCTTC.

The rearrangement links TRBV7-9 to TRBJ2-1, with TRBD1 as a possible D gene (5 bases). The germline CDR1 and CDR2 sequences are SEHNR and FQNEAQ (reference sequence). V was trimmed by 4 bases and J by 10 bases, leaving 11 bases between them. This CDR3 contains 12 residues. CDR3 residues: CASSSTAIEQFF. CDR3 DNA sequence: TGTGCCAGCAGCTCGACAGCCATCGAGCAGTTCTTC. The whole variable domain, filled in from reference TRBV7-9 and TRBJ2-1, reads DTGVSQNPRHKITKRGQNVTFRCDPISEHNRLYWYRQTLGQGPEFLTYFQNEAQLEKSRLLSDRFSAERPKGSFSTLEIQRTEQGDSAMYLCASSSTAIEQFFGPGTRLTVL.

The rearrangement joins TRBV6-5 to TRBJ2-3; possibly TRBD1 for D (6 bases). The CDR3 has 15 amino acids. Germline assignment: CDR1 MNHEY and CDR2 SVGAGI. The ends were cut back, 9 bases at V and 4 bases at J, with 20 bases in the middle. CDR3 sequence (DNA): TGTGCCAGTTCTCTGATCCTGGGGGCACCAGATACGCAGTATTTT. Protein product: CASSLILGAPDTQYF.

In this sample, this clonotype turned up many times. The chain combines TRBV7-8 with TRBJ2-1, with TRBD2 matching over 10 bases. V lost 5 bases and J lost 4; bases outside the gene matches: 5. The CDR3 consists of 15 residues. Germline V gene data show CDR1 as SGHVS and CDR2 as FQNEAQ. The CDR3 region is CASSASSGGYNEQFF. CDR3 DNA sequence: TGTGCCAGCAGCGCGTCTAGCGGGGGATACAATGAGCAGTTCTTC.

The chain joins TRBV9 to TRBJ2-7; 7 bases fit TRBD2. CDR3 size: 15 residues. CDR1 is SGDLS, CDR2 YYNGEE, per germline. Unmatched junction bases numbered 6, after V lost 3 bases and J lost 0 bases. CDR3 nucleotides: TGTGCCAGCAGCGCCCGGGACTATTCCTCCTACGAGCAGTACTTC. Translation gives CASSARDYSSYEQYF. Using reference TRBV9 and TRBJ2-7 for the parts outside the CDR3, the full variable domain is DSGVTQTPKHLITATGQRVTLRCSPRSGDLSVYWYQQSLDQGLQFLIQYYNGEERAKGNILERFSAQQFPDLHSELNLSSLELGDSALYFCASSARDYSSYEQYFGPGTRLTVT.

The genes are TRBV30 and TRBJ2-3; D not resolved. The germline CDR1 and CDR2 sequences are GTSNPN and SVGIG (reference sequence). V lost 5 bases and J 3 bases, leaving 15 bases between the germline ends. The CDR3 has 14 amino acids. Written as DNA, the CDR3 is TGTGCCTGGGGACCCGCTCCAGCTACAGATACGCAGTATTTT. Residues: CAWGPAPATDTQYF.

The chain has TRBV4-1 and TRBJ2-7, with D hard to call. Per the germline V gene, CDR1 is MGHRA and CDR2 is YSYEKL. V lost 0 bases and J lost 0, with 12 bases in between. This CDR3 comprises 16 residues. Written as DNA, the CDR3 is TGCGCCAGCAGCCAAGAGCTGCACACGAGCTCCTACGAGCAGTACTTC. Protein sequence: CASSQELHTSSYEQYF.

This clonotype was detected only a few times. The V call is TRBV10-2, the J call TRBJ2-1; TRBD1 agrees at 9 bases. Germline CDR1 and CDR2: WSHSY and SAAADI. The CDR3 is 14 residues long. Losses at the gene ends were 3 bases for V and 5 bases for J; bases not matched to a gene: 2. CDR3 coding DNA: TGCGCCAGCAGTGATGGGACAGGGAACAATGAGCAGTTCTTC. This gives the protein CASSDGTGNNEQFF.

The chain uses TRBV19 and TRBJ1-1; 7 bases are a match to TRBD1. The trim removed 9 bases at V and 4 bases at J, leaving 8 bases unmatched. This CDR3 comprises 13 residues. Germline-derived CDR1 and CDR2 are LNHDA and SQIVND (reference sequence). Written as DNA, the CDR3 is TGTGCCAGCACTTGGGGACAGTCCACTGAAGCTTTCTTT. Translating gives CASTWGQSTEAFF.

In its sample, this clonotype was seen a few times. CDR3 DNA: TGCAGCGCTGGGGGGGGTTCATCCTACAATGAGCAGTTCTTC. Protein sequence: CSAGGGSSYNEQFF. V and J are TRBV29-1 and TRBJ2-1; TRBD2 aligns across 7 bases. The CDR3 length is 14 residues. CDR1 is SQVTM and CDR2 is ANQGSEA in the germline V gene. J lost 1 base, V lost 7 bases, and 7 bases had no gene match.

This clonotype was counted between two and nine times. The chain joins TRBV12-3 or TRBV12-4 to TRBJ2-2, with 7 bases lining up with TRBD1. Trimming removed 1 base from V and 6 bases from J; junction bases left unmatched: 2. The CDR3 is 14 residues long. CDR3: CASSLVQGAGELFF. In DNA form, the CDR3 reads TGTGCCAGCAGTTTAGTCCAGGGGGCCGGGGAGCTGTTTTTT.

The CDR3, as DNA: TGCGCCAGCAGCTTCGTCGGGGTGAGGACCGGGGAGCTGTTTTTT. It encodes CASSFVGVRTGELFF. The chain carries TRBV5-1 and TRBJ2-2; D is perhaps TRBD2 (5 bases). V lost 2 bases and J 5 bases, leaving 13 bases between the germline ends. The length of the CDR3 is 15 residues. Germline V CDR1 and CDR2: SGHRS, YFSETQ.

This clonotype was found a few times. The V call is TRBV18, the J call TRBJ2-1; tentatively, D is TRBD2 (6 bases). CDR1 and CDR2 from the germline V gene are KGHSH and LQKENI. The V and J ends lost 4 bases and 4 bases respectively, with 23 bases between them. This CDR3 spans 18 amino acids. In DNA form, the CDR3 reads TGTGCCAGCTCACGTCTCACCGCCGAAGGAGGGGTTTACAATGAGCAGTTCTTC. Translating gives CASSRLTAEGGVYNEQFF.

The chain carries TRBV5-1 and TRBJ2-2, with 15 bases aligning to TRBD2. The CDR3 covers 19 residues. J lost 2 bases, V lost 4 bases, and 9 bases had no gene match. Per germline, CDR1 SGHRS and CDR2 YFSETQ. The CDR3 DNA reads as TGCGCCAGCAGCCCGGGACTAGCGGGAGGAGAATCAAACACCGGGGAGCTGTTTTTT. Translating gives CASSPGLAGGESNTGELFF. The full variable domain, rest sourced from reference TRBV5-1 and TRBJ2-2, is KAGVTQTPRYLIKTRGQQVTLSCSPISGHRSVSWYQQTPGQGLQFLFEYFSETQRNKGNFPGRFSGRQFSNSRSEMNVSTLELGDSALYLCASSPGLAGGESNTGELFFGEGSRLTVL.